The next 9 T cell receptor beta chains were all read from a single sample in a study of breast tumors, draining lymph nodes, adjacent tissues. TCRdb reprocessed the multiplex PCR reads with MiXCR, giving one entry per CDR3 protein. The profile covers over 200,000 distinct CDR3 sequences, with approximately 31% appearing a single time and 1.1% to 1.5% taken by the ten largest. Breast cancer patients provided tissue from their axillary draining lymph nodes. The sequenced sample consisted of axillary lymph node tissue. Receptors originate from a female donor with breast cancer. Some clones in this sample may be carry-over from other donors' samples.

This clonotype appeared many times. CDR3 in amino acids: CASSGRPRTSYNEQFF. In DNA form, the CDR3 reads TGTGCCAGCTCCGGGAGGCCAAGGACCTCCTACAATGAGCAGTTCTTC. This chain joins TRBV27 and TRBJ2-1; 7 nucleotides match TRBD2. CDR1 and CDR2 from the germline V gene are MNHEY and SMNVEV (reference sequence). V lost 8 bases and J lost 0; bases outside the gene matches: 10. This CDR3 has 16 amino acids.

This clonotype was recorded many times. V is TRBV7-2 and J is TRBJ2-1; 9 positions match TRBD1. Trimming at V came to 3 bases and at J to 5 bases, leaving 11 bases not matched to a gene. Germline V gene sequence: CDR1 SGHTA, CDR2 FQGNSA. The CDR3 is 17 amino acids. CDR3 in DNA: TGTGCCAGCAGCTTTGGGGACAGGGTCACCTTTGACAATGAGCAGTTCTTC. Protein product: CASSFGDRVTFDNEQFF.

Note on this clonotype: A single base separates this from a much larger clone, so it may be a read error. The CDR3 loop is CVSSPTGAGGTIYF. CDR3 DNA sequence: TGTGTCAGCTCACCAACGGGGGCCGGGGGCACCATATATTTT. The J gene is TRBJ1-3, the V gene TRBV18, with D perhaps matching TRBD1 (6 bases). The CDR3 is made up of 14 amino acids. CDR1 and CDR2 from the germline V gene are KGHSH and LQKENI. The full variable domain, its missing parts supplied by reference TRBV18 and TRBJ1-3, is NAGVMQNPRHLVRRRGQEARLRCSPMKGHSHVYWYRQLPEEGLKFMVYLQKENIIDESGMPKERFSAEFPKEGPSILRIQQVVRGDSAAYFCVSSPTGAGGTIYFGEGSWLTVV.

In this sample, this clonotype turned up many times. The gene calls are TRBV15 and TRBJ2-7; tentative D call: TRBD2 (6 bases). The V end was cut by 5 bases, the J end by 7 bases, with 18 bases between. Germline V gene data show CDR1 as LNHNV and CDR2 as YYDKDF (reference sequence). The CDR3 sequence is 14 residues long. The CDR3 DNA reads as TGTGCCACCAGCGGGGGGATGGAGGCAGGGGAGCAGTACTTC. This gives the protein CATSGGMEAGEQYF.

This clonotype was observed a few times. CDR3 sequence reads: CASSQLNTIYF. As DNA, the CDR3 is TGTGCCAGCAGTCAATTAAACACCATATATTTT. The chain joins TRBV28 to TRBJ1-3, with D uncertain. V was trimmed by 5 bases and J by 6 bases, leaving 5 bases between them. Germline V CDR1 and CDR2: MDHEN, SYDVKM. CDR3 length: 11 residues. Variable domain in full (rest from reference TRBV28 and TRBJ1-3): DVKVTQSSRYLVKRTGEKVFLECVQDMDHENMFWYRQDPGLGLRLIYFSYDVKMKEKGDIPEGYSVSREKKERFSLILESASTNQTSMYLCASSQLNTIYFGEGSWLTVV.

V is TRBV7-8 and J is TRBJ1-1; D may be TRBD1 (6 bases). The V gene lost 2 bases and the J gene lost 6 bases, with 16 bases spanning the gap. CDR1 is SGHVS, CDR2 FQNEAQ, per germline. The CDR3 has 15 amino acids. CDR3 amino acids: CASSLSSGQSPEAFF. CDR3 nucleotides: TGTGCCAGCAGCTTAAGCTCAGGACAGAGCCCTGAAGCTTTCTTT.

This clonotype was counted only a few times. The gene calls are TRBV18 and TRBJ2-6; D may correspond to TRBD1 or TRBD2 (6 bases each). The germline gives CDR1 KGHSH, CDR2 LQKENI. Trimming pared 1 base from V and 3 bases from J, leaving 16 bases between. This CDR3 is 18 amino acids long. The CDR3 region is CASSPHGGAVFGANVLTF. CDR3 nucleotide sequence: TGTGCCAGCTCACCACACGGGGGCGCGGTATTTGGGGCCAACGTCCTGACTTTC.

This clonotype was recorded many times. The J gene is TRBJ1-3, the V gene TRBV6-6, with D uncertain. The V end lost 4 bases, the J end lost 2 bases, and 15 bases lay between the germline ends. The germline V gene encodes CDR1 MNHNY and CDR2 SVGAGI (reference sequence). The CDR3 consists of 16 residues. The CDR3: CASSSSRSRAGNTIYF. The CDR3, as DNA: TGTGCCAGCAGTTCAAGCCGTTCCCGAGCTGGAAACACCATATATTTT.

This clonotype was counted ten times or more. This chain joins TRBV4-3 and TRBJ2-6; D is ambiguous. Germline V lookup: CDR1 LGHNA, CDR2 YSLEER. The ends were cut back, 3 bases at V and 0 bases at J, with 12 bases in the middle. The length of the CDR3 is 17 residues. CDR3 amino acids: CASSQSRAHSGANVLTF. The CDR3 coding sequence is TGCGCCAGCAGCCAGAGCCGGGCCCACTCTGGGGCCAACGTCCTGACTTTC.